This entry lists 22 T cell receptor beta chains sequenced from one sample in a study of cytomegalovirus exposure and HLA in healthy donors. Primers: 60 Vbeta forward and 13 Jbeta reverse. Profiling relied on immunoSEQ multiplex PCR, and the TCRdb table lists in-frame clones only, not all of them. The sample has 130,000 to 150,000 clones, almost 85% seen once. Source material: PBMCs. The origin of the receptors is a woman aged 55-70 years in good health and CMV-seropositive.

The rearrangement joins TRBV6-6 to TRBJ1-4, with 9 bases aligning to TRBD1. Losses at the gene ends were 6 bases for V and 17 bases for J; bases not matched to a gene: 10. This CDR3 spans 12 amino acids. Looked up from germline, CDR1 is MNHNY and CDR2 is SVGAGI (reference sequence). The chain's CDR3 is CASSTGTGSIFF. Here the CDR3 DNA reads TGTGCCAGCAGCACCGGGACAGGGTCAATTTTTTTT.

The chain carries TRBV10-3 and TRBJ1-1; D gene unclear. The CDR3 has 14 amino acids. The V end was cut by 3 bases, the J end by 0 bases, with 8 bases between. Germline loops: CDR1 ENHRY, CDR2 SYGVKD. CDR3 region: CAISDNFLNTEAFF. Written as DNA, the CDR3 is TGTGCCATCAGTGACAACTTCTTGAACACTGAAGCTTTCTTT.

V and J are TRBV28 and TRBJ2-7, with TRBD1 identical over 9 bases. Trimming cost V 8 bases and J 6 bases; bases outside gene matches: 8. Germline lookup yields CDR1 MDHEN and CDR2 SYDVKM. The CDR3 is 13 residues long. The CDR3 DNA reads as TGTGCCAGCCTTAGGACAGGGGTTTTCGAGCAGTACTTC. This codes for CASLRTGVFEQYF.

The chain has TRBV13 and TRBJ2-7, with unresolved D. From germline, CDR1 is PRHDT and CDR2 FYEKMQ (reference sequence). The ends were cut back, 5 bases at V and 0 bases at J, with 5 bases in the middle. The CDR3 extends over 12 amino acids. This CDR3 is CASSRSSYEQYF. CDR3 DNA: TGTGCCAGCAGCCGGAGCTCCTACGAGCAGTACTTC.

J is TRBJ1-2 and V is TRBV27; 7 nucleotides line up with TRBD1. The V gene's germline CDR1 is MNHEY and CDR2 SMNVEV (reference sequence). J gave up 0 bases and V 6 bases, and 4 bases lay outside the gene matches. CDR3 length: 14 amino acids. This CDR3 is CASREGATNYGYTF. CDR3 in DNA: TGTGCCAGCAGGGAGGGGGCTACTAACTATGGCTACACCTTC.

The chain uses TRBV7-9 and TRBJ2-7; 8 bases are a match to TRBD2. Germline-derived CDR1 and CDR2 are SEHNR and FQNEAQ (reference sequence). The CDR3 covers 14 residues. The V and J ends lost 1 base and 5 bases, in that order; junction bases with no gene match: 4. CDR3 loop: CASSLDAGGHEQYF. CDR3 DNA sequence: TGTGCCAGCAGCTTAGACGCGGGGGGCCACGAGCAGTACTTC.

Points on this clone: Other DNA variants within this sample encode the same CDR3. The J gene is TRBJ2-5, the V gene TRBV5-6, with D perhaps matching TRBD1 (6 bases). CDR1 is SGHDT, CDR2 YYEEEE, per germline. This CDR3 is built from 14 residues. V dropped 4 bases and J dropped 4 bases, with 14 bases sitting between them. In DNA, the CDR3 is TGTGCCAGCAGCCTCGGGACACACACAGAGACCCAGTACTTC. This encodes CASSLGTHTETQYF.

The J gene is TRBJ2-7, the V gene TRBV25-1; D not resolved. From germline, CDR1 is MGHDK and CDR2 SYGVNS. The V and J ends lost 6 bases and 0 bases respectively, with 15 bases between them. The CDR3 is 15 residues long. The CDR3 region is CASSNSLLGSYEQYF. CDR3 sequence (DNA): TGTGCCAGCAGCAACAGCCTCTTAGGCTCCTACGAGCAGTACTTC.

As to this clone: At one end the junction does not follow the germline gene, possibly because of a read error. The CDR3 here is CSSSRDSAETQYF. The CDR3 DNA is TGTTCCAGCAGCCGGGACTCGGCGGAGACCCAGTACTTC. The rearrangement joins TRBV7-9 to TRBJ2-5; D possibly corresponds to TRBD2 (6 bases). This CDR3 is 13 amino acids long. Germline lookup yields CDR1 SEHNR and CDR2 FQNEAQ (reference sequence).

This chain joins TRBV4-1 and TRBJ1-5; D gene unclear. The germline CDR1 and CDR2 sequences are MGHRA and YSYEKL. The V and J ends lost 3 bases and 0 bases respectively, with 9 bases between them. The CDR3 is 15 amino acids. The CDR3 DNA follows: TGCGCCAGCAGCCAGAGTCCGGGTAGCAATCAGCCCCAGCATTTT. The encoded protein is CASSQSPGSNQPQHF.

This chain connects TRBV5-4 to TRBJ2-1, with D maybe TRBD1 (6 bases). Germline V gives CDR1 SGHNT, CDR2 YYREEE (reference sequence). CDR3 length: 16 amino acids. The V end was cut by 1 base, the J end by 6 bases, with 17 bases between. CDR3 sequence reads: CASSLSPGHRGNEQFF. The CDR3 nucleotides are TGTGCCAGCAGCTTGTCACCGGGACACCGGGGCAATGAGCAGTTCTTC.

J is TRBJ2-7 and V is TRBV30; D gene unclear. In germline, CDR1 is GTSNPN, CDR2 SVGIG (reference sequence). V was clipped by 0 bases and J by 4 bases, with 7 bases between them. CDR3 length equals 12 residues. This chain's CDR3 is CAWSVPGYEQYF. The CDR3 DNA sequence: TGTGCCTGGAGTGTACCCGGGTACGAGCAGTACTTC.

This clone was seen more than once but under ten times. V gene TRBV11-3 combines with J gene TRBJ1-2; 8 nucleotides match TRBD1. The CDR3 totals 13 residues. Looked up from germline, CDR1 is SGHNT and CDR2 is YENEEA. The ends lost 5 bases at V and 6 bases at J; junction bases unmatched: 5. The DNA for the CDR3 is TGTGCCAGCAGCCCCGACAGGGGAAATGGCTACACCTTC. It yields the protein CASSPDRGNGYTF.

The chain links TRBV30 to TRBJ2-7, with 7 bases fitting TRBD1. Germline V gene sequence: CDR1 GTSNPN, CDR2 SVGIG (reference sequence). The CDR3 has 12 residues. V shed 8 bases, J shed 4 bases, and the junction held 8 bases outside the gene matches. This CDR3 reads CALGQRPYEQYF. The CDR3 bases are TGTGCCCTGGGACAGCGGCCGTACGAGCAGTACTTC. Full variable domain (missing parts from reference TRBV30 and TRBJ2-7): SQTIHQWPATLVQPVGSPLSLECTVEGTSNPNLYWYRQAAGRGLQLLFYSVGIGQISSEVPQNLSASRPQDRQFILSSKKLLLSDSGFYLCALGQRPYEQYFGPGTRLTVT.

The chain couples TRBV7-2 to TRBJ1-2; tentative D call: TRBD1 (6 bases). Germline CDR1 is SGHTA and CDR2 is FQGNSA. The CDR3 is 18 residues long. Trimming removed 0 bases from V and 5 bases from J, with 22 bases in between. In DNA, the CDR3 is TGTGCCAGCAGCTTAGCGCCACCGTACAGGGTATTAGGGTATGGCTACACCTTC. This gives the protein CASSLAPPYRVLGYGYTF.

The CDR3 loop reads CASSAEKGFNEQYF. In DNA form, the CDR3 reads TGTGCCAGCAGTGCGGAAAAGGGGTTCAACGAGCAGTACTTC. The chain employs TRBV2 and TRBJ2-7; a possible D gene is TRBD1 (5 bases). CDR1 is SNHLY and CDR2 is FYNNEI in the germline V gene. CDR3 length: 14 amino acids. Trimming left V 4 bases short and J 5 bases short, with 15 bases between. The full variable domain, with the rest looked up from reference TRBV2 and TRBJ2-7, is EPEVTQTPSHQVTQMGQEVILRCVPISNHLYFYWYRQILGQKVEFLVSFYNNEISEKSEIFDDQFSVERPDGSNFTLKIRSTKLEDSAMYFCASSAEKGFNEQYFGPGTRLTVT.

The rearrangement links TRBV19 to TRBJ2-5, with TRBD2 identical over 8 bases. The CDR3 totals 16 residues. The germline CDR1 and CDR2 sequences are LNHDA and SQIVND (reference sequence). V shed 0 bases and J 5 bases; nucleotides not matched to a gene: 8. CDR3 protein: CASSIDPAGARETQYF. The CDR3 DNA sequence: TGTGCCAGTAGTATAGACCCAGCGGGAGCGAGGGAGACCCAGTACTTC.

J is TRBJ1-4 and V is TRBV7-2; perhaps TRBD1 as D (5 bases). Trimming left V 5 bases short and J 4 bases short, with 14 bases between. This CDR3 is built from 15 residues. Germline CDR1 SGHTA, CDR2 FQGNSA. The CDR3 DNA is TGTGCCAGCAGCACTCAGGGTTCGATTAATGAAAAACTGTTTTTT. It specifies CASSTQGSINEKLFF.

The V call is TRBV18, the J call TRBJ2-1; TRBD1 matches at 11 bases. V dropped 0 bases and J dropped 9; count of bases not matched to a gene: 10. CDR3 length equals 17 residues. Germline loops: CDR1 KGHSH, CDR2 LQKENI. CDR3 sequence reads: CASSPPSQDRGLREQFF. The CDR3 DNA is TGTGCCAGCTCACCACCGTCCCAGGACAGGGGGCTACGTGAGCAGTTCTTC.

The V call is TRBV18, the J call TRBJ2-5, with 12 bases matching TRBD2. The germline gives CDR1 KGHSH, CDR2 LQKENI. The J segment lost 4 bases and the V segment lost 2 bases, leaving 2 bases of the junction unmatched. CDR3 size: 15 residues. The CDR3 sequence: CASSPSGLAGETQYF. The CDR3 coding sequence is TGTGCCAGCTCACCATCGGGACTAGCGGGAGAGACCCAGTACTTC.

This rearrangement joins TRBV6-1 to TRBJ1-4; D is undetermined. Between the trimmed V and J ends, which lost 4 bases and 8 bases, there was a span of 14 bases. The CDR3 is made up of 14 amino acids. Germline lookup yields CDR1 MNHNS and CDR2 SASEGT. CDR3 region: CASSGVWAREKLFF. DNA of the CDR3: TGTGCCAGCAGTGGGGTCTGGGCGAGAGAAAAACTGTTTTTT.

V and J are TRBV28 and TRBJ2-7; 10 bases match TRBD1. CDR1 is MDHEN, CDR2 SYDVKM, per germline. V was clipped by 3 bases and J by 7 bases; unmatched bases: 12. This CDR3 contains 16 residues. The CDR3 sequence is CASSFVGGQGIGEQYF. The CDR3 nucleotides are TGTGCCAGCAGTTTTGTCGGGGGACAGGGGATAGGGGAGCAGTACTTC. Complete variable domain (other parts from reference TRBV28 and TRBJ2-7): DVKVTQSSRYLVKRTGEKVFLECVQDMDHENMFWYRQDPGLGLRLIYFSYDVKMKEKGDIPEGYSVSREKKERFSLILESASTNQTSMYLCASSFVGGQGIGEQYFGPGTRLTVT.